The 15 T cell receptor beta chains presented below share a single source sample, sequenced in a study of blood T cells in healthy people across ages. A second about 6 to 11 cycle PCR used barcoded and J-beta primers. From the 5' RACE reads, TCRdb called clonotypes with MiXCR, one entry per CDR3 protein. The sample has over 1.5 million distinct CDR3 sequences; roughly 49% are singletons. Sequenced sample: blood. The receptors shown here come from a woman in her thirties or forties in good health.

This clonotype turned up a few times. The CDR3 bases are TGTGCCAGCAGGGAGGGGGTCACCTACGAGCAGTACTTC. It yields the protein CASREGVTYEQYF. The rearrangement joins TRBV6-1 to TRBJ2-7; the D call may be TRBD1 or TRBD2 (6 bases each). Germline-derived CDR1 and CDR2 are MNHNS and SASEGT. CDR3 length: 13 residues. V was clipped by 6 bases and J by 2 bases, with 11 bases between them.

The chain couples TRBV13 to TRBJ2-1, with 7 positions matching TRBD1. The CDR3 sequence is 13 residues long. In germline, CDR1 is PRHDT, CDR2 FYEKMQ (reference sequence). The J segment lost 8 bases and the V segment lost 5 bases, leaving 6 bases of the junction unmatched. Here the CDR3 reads CASSGDRLYEQFF. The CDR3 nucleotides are TGTGCCAGCAGCGGGGACAGACTGTATGAGCAGTTCTTC.

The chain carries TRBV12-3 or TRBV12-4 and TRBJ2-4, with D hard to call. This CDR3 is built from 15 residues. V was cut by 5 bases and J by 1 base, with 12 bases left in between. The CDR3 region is CASSTHSVAKNIQYF. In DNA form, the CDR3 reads TGTGCCAGCAGTACTCACAGCGTCGCCAAAAACATTCAGTACTTC.

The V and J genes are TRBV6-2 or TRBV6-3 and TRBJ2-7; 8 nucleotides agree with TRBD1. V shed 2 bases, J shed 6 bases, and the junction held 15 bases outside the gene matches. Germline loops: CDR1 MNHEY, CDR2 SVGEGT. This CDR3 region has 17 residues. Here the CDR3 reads CASSYTKGDRSTGEQYF. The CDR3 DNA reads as TGTGCCAGCAGTTACACCAAGGGGGACAGGTCAACAGGCGAGCAGTACTTC.

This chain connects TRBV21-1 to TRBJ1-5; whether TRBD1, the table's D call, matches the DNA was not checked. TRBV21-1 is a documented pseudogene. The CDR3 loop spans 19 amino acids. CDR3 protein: CADNQEAAPTATVNQPQHF. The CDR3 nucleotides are TGTGCCGACAATCAGGAGGCCGCCCCAACAGCCACTGTGAATCAGCCCCAGCATTTT.

The CDR3 DNA follows: TGTGCCAGCAGGTCAGGCAAATCTGGGGCCAACGTCCTGACTTTC. This gives the protein CASRSGKSGANVLTF. The chain carries TRBV7-2 and TRBJ2-6; no firm D call. The CDR3 totals 15 residues. Trimming shortened V by 6 bases and J by 1 base, and 10 bases separated the two germline ends. Germline V lookup: CDR1 SGHTA, CDR2 FQGNSA. The full variable domain, its missing parts supplied by reference TRBV7-2 and TRBJ2-6, is GAGVSQSPSNKVTEKGKDVELRCDPISGHTALYWYRQSLGQGLEFLIYFQGNSAPDKSGLPSDRFSAERTGGSVSTLTIQRTQQEDSAVYLCASRSGKSGANVLTFGAGSRLTVL.

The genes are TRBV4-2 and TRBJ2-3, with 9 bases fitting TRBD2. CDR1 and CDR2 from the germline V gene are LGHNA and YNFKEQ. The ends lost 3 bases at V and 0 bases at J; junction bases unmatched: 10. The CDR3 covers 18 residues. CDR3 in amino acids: CASSHTSGFLTSTDTQYF. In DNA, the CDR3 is TGTGCCAGCAGCCATACTAGCGGGTTCCTTACTAGCACAGATACGCAGTATTTT.

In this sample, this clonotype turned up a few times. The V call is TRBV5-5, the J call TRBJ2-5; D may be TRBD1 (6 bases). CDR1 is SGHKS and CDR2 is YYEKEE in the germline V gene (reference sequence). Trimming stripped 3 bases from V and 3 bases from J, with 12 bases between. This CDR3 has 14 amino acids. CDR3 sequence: CASSWTVLEETQYF. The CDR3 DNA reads TGTGCCAGCAGCTGGACAGTTTTAGAAGAGACCCAGTACTTC.

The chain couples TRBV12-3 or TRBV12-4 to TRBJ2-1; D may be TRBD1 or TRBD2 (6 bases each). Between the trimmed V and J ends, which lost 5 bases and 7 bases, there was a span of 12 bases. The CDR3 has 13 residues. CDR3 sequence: CASSVGGINEQFF. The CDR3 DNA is TGTGCCAGCAGTGTGGGGGGCATAAATGAGCAGTTCTTC.

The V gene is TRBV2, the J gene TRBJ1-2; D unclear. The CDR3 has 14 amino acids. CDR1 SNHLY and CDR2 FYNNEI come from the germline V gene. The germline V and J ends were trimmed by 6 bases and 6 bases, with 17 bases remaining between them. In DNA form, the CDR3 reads TGTGCCAGCAGGTGGGGTGGAGGCGTCCATGGCTACACCTTC. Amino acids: CASRWGGGVHGYTF.

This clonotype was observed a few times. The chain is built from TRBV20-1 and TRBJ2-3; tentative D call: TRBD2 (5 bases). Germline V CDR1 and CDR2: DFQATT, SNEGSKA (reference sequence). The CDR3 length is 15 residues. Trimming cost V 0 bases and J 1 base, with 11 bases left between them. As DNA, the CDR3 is TGCAGTGCTAGAGAGCCGGGGTGGGGCACAGATACGCAGTATTTT. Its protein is CSAREPGWGTDTQYF.

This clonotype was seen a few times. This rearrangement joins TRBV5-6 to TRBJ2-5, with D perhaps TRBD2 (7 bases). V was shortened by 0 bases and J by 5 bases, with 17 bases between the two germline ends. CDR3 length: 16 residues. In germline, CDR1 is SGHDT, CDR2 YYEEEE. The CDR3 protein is CASSLGGGGAGETQYF. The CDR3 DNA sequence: TGTGCCAGCAGCTTGGGTGGCGGGGGCGCTGGGGAGACCCAGTACTTC.

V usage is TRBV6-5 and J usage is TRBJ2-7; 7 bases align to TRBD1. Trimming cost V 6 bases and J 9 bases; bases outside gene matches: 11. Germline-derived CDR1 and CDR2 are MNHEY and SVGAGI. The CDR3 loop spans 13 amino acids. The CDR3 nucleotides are TGTGCCAGCAGCAGGGACAGTAGCGTAAGGCAGTACTTC. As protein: CASSRDSSVRQYF.

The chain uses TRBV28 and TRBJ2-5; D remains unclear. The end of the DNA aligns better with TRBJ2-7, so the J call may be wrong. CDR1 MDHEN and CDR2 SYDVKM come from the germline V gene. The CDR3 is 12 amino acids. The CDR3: CASSWSVHEQYF. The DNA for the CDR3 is TGTGCCAGCAGTTGGTCGGTCCACGAGCAGTACTTC.

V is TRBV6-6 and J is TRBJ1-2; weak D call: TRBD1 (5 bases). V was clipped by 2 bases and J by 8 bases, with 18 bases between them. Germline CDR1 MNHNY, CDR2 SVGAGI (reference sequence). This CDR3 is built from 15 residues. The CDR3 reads CASSYGDSFSGGYTF. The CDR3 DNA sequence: TGTGCCAGCAGTTACGGTGACAGTTTCAGTGGAGGCTACACCTTC.